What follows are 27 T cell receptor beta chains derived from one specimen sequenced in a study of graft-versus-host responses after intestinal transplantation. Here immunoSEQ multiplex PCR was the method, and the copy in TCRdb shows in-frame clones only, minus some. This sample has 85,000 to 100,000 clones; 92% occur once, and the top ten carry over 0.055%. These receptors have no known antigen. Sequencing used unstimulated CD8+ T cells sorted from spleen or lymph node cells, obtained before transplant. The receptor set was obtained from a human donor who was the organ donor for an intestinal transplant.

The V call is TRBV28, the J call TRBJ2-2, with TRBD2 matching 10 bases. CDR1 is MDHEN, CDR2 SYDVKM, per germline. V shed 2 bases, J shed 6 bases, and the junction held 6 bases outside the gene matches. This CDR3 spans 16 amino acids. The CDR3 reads CASSLPRLAGAGELFF. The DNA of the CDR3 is TGTGCCAGCAGTTTACCCCGACTAGCGGGTGCCGGGGAGCTGTTTTTT.

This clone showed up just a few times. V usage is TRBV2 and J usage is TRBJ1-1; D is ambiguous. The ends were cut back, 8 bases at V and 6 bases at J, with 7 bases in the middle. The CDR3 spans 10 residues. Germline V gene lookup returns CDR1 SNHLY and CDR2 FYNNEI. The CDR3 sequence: CASRGAEAFF. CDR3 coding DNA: TGTGCCAGCCGGGGAGCTGAAGCTTTCTTT.

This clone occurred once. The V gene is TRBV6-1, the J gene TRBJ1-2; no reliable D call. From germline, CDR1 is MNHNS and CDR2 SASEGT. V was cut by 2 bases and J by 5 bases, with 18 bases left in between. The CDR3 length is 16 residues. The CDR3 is CASSELQGVAIYGYTF. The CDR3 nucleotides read TGTGCCAGCAGTGAATTGCAAGGCGTAGCCATATATGGCTACACCTTC.

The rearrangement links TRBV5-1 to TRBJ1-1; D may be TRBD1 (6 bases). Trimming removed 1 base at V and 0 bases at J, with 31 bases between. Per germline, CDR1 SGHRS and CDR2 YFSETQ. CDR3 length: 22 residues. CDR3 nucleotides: TGCGCCAGCAGCTTGACGACGGACTGGGGGCCGAGCGGCCAAATATTGAACACTGAAGCTTTCTTT. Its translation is CASSLTTDWGPSGQILNTEAFF.

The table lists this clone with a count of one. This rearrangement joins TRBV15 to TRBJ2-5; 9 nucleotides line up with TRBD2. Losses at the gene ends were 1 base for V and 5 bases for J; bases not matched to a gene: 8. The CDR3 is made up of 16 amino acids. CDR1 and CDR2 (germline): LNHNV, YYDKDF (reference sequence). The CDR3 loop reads CATSRGAGGPGETQYF. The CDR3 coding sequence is TGTGCCACCAGCAGAGGTGCGGGAGGGCCCGGGGAGACCCAGTACTTC.

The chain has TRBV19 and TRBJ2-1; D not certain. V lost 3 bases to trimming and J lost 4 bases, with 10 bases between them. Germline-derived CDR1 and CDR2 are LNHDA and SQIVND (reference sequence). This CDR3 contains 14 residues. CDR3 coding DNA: TGTGCCAGTAGTATCTCGGTATTATACAATGAGCAGTTCTTC. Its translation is CASSISVLYNEQFF.

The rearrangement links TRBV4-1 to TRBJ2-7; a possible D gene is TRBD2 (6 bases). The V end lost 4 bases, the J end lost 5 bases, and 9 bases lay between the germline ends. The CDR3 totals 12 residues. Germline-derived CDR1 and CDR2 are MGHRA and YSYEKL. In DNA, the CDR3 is TGCGCCAGCAGCCGAATAGCGGACGAGCAGTACTTC. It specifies CASSRIADEQYF.

CDR3 DNA: TGTGCCAGCAGCACGCAGGACGGGGTGGTGGAGACCCAGTACTTC. It yields the protein CASSTQDGVVETQYF. This rearrangement joins TRBV7-7 to TRBJ2-5; D may be TRBD2 (5 bases). The CDR3 spans 15 residues. Germline loops: CDR1 SSHAT, CDR2 FNYEAQ (reference sequence). The V gene lost 5 bases and the J gene lost 5 bases, with 18 bases spanning the gap.

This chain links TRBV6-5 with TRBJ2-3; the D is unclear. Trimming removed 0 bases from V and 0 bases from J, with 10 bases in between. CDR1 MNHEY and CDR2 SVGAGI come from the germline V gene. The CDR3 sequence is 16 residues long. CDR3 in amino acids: CASSYSTAGSTDTQYF. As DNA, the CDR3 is TGTGCCAGCAGTTACTCGACCGCAGGTAGCACAGATACGCAGTATTTT.

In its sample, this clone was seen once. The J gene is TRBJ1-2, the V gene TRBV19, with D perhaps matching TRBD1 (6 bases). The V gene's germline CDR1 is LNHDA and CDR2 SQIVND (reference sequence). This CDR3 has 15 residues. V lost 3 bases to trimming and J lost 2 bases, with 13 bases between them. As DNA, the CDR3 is TGTGCCAGTAGTATTCTCAGGGGCCCAAACTATGGCTACACCTTC. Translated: CASSILRGPNYGYTF.

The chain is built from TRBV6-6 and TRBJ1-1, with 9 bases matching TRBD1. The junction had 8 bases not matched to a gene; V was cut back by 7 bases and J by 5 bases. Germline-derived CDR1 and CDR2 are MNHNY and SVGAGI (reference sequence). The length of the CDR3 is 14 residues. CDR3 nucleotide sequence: TGTGCCAGCATACCCGGACAGGGGTGGACTGAAGCTTTCTTT. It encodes CASIPGQGWTEAFF.

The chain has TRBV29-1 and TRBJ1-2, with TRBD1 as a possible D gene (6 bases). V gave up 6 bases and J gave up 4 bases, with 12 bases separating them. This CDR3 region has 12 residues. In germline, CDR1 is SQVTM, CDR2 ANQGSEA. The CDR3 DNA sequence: TGCAGCGTCCTCGACAGGCCCTATGGCTACACCTTC. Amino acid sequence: CSVLDRPYGYTF. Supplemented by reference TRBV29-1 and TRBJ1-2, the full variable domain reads SAVISQKPSRDICQRGTSLTIQCQVDSQVTMMFWYRQQPGQSLTLIATANQGSEATYESGFVIDKFPISRPNLTFSTLTVSNMSPEDSSIYLCSVLDRPYGYTFGSGTRLTVV.

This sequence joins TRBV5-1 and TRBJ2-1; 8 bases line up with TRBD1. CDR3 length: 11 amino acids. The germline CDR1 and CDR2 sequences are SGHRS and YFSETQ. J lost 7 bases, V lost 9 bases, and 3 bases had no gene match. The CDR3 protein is CATRTGNEQFF. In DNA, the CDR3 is TGCGCCACCCGGACAGGGAATGAGCAGTTCTTC.

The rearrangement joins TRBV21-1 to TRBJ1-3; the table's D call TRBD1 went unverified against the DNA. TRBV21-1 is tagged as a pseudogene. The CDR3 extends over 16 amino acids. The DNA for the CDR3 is TGTGCCAGCAGCACGAGGGACAGGAGCTCTGGAAACACCATATATTTT. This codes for CASSTRDRSSGNTIYF.

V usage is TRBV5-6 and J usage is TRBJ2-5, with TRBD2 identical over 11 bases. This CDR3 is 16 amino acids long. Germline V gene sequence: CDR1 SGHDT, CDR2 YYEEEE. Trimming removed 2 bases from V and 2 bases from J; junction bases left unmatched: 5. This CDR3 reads CASSFSGRGRQETQYF. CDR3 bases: TGTGCCAGCAGCTTTAGCGGGAGGGGAAGGCAAGAGACCCAGTACTTC.

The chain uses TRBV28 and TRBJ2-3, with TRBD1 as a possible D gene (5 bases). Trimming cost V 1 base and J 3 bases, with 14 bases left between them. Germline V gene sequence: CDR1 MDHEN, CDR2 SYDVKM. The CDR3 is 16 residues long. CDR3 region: CASSLLGPTGTDTQYF. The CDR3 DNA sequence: TGTGCCAGCAGTTTATTGGGGCCTACGGGTACAGATACGCAGTATTTT.

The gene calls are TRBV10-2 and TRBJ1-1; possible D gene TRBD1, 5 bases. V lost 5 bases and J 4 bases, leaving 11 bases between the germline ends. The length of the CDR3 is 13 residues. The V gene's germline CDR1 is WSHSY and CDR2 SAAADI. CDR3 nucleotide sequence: TGCGCCAGCAGTACCACAGGAGCCACTGAAGCTTTCTTT. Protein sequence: CASSTTGATEAFF.

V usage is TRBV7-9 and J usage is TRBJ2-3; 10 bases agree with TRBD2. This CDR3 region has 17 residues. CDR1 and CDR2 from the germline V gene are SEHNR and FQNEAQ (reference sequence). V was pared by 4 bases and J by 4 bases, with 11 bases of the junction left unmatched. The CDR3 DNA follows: TGTGCCAGCAGCTATCCAACTAGCGGGATAGTGTCAGATACGCAGTATTTT. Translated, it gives CASSYPTSGIVSDTQYF.

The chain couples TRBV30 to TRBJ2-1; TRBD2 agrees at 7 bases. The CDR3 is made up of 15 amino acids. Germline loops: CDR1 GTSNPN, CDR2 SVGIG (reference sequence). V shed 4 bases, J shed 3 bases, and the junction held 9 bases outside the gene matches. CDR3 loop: CAWMGEAGNYNEQFF. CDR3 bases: TGTGCCTGGATGGGGGAAGCGGGAAACTACAATGAGCAGTTCTTC.

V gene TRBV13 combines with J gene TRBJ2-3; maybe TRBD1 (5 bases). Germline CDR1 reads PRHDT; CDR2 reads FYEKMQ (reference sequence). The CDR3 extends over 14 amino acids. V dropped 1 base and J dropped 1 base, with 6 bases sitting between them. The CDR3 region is CASSLAQGTDTQYF. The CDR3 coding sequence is TGTGCCAGCAGCTTAGCACAGGGCACAGATACGCAGTATTTT.

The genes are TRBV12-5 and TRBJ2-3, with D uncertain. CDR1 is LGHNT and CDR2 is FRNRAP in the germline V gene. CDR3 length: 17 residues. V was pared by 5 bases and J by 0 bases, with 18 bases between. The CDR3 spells CASGPPSVVLSTDTQYF. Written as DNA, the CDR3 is TGTGCTAGTGGTCCCCCCAGCGTTGTCCTTAGCACAGATACGCAGTATTTT.

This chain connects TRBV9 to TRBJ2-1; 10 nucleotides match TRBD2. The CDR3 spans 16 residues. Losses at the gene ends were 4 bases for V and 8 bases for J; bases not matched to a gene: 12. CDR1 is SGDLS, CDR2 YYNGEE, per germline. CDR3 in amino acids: CASSLSGGALGDEQFF. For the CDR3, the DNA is TGTGCCAGCAGCCTCAGCGGGGGGGCCCTTGGGGATGAGCAGTTCTTC.

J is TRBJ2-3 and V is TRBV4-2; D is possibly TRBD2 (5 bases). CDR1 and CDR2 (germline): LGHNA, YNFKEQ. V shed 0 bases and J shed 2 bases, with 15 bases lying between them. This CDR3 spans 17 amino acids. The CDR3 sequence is CASSQDALALYTDTQYF. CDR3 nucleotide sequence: TGTGCCAGCAGCCAAGATGCCCTAGCTCTTTACACAGATACGCAGTATTTT.

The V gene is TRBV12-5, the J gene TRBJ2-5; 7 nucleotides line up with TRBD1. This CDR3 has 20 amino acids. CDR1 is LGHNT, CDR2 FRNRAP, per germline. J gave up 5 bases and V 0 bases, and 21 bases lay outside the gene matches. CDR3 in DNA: TGTGCTAGTGGTTTGGTACTTCATTCTGTGGGACAGAAAATCGAGGAGACCCAGTACTTC. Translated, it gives CASGLVLHSVGQKIEETQYF.

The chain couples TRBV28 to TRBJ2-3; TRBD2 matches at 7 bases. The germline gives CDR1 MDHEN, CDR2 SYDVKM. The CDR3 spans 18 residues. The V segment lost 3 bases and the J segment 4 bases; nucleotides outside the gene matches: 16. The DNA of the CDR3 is TGTGCCAGCAGTTTCCCAGAGTCCGGGACTAATTGGCCAGATACGCAGTATTTT. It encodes CASSFPESGTNWPDTQYF.

CDR3 residues: CASSQVVMIDEQFF. CDR3 DNA sequence: TGCGCCAGCAGCCAAGTAGTTATGATCGATGAGCAGTTCTTC. The gene calls are TRBV4-1 and TRBJ2-1, with D uncertain. V was shortened by 1 base and J by 8 bases, with 12 bases between the two germline ends. The CDR3 has 14 amino acids. The germline V gene encodes CDR1 MGHRA and CDR2 YSYEKL.

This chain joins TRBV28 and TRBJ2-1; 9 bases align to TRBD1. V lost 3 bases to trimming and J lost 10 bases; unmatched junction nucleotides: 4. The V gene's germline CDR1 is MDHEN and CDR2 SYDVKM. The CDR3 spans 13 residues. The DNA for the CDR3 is TGTGCCAGCAGTTTTATCGACAGGGGGGAGCAGTTCTTC. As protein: CASSFIDRGEQFF.